Given below is one T cell receptor beta chain in context. These data come from a study of blood T cell repertoires in COVID-19. Study-wide context: Sample material is recorded as cDNA or gDNA derived from T cells, B-cell-depleted T cells, or PBMCs.

Seattle researchers signed up patients amid active infection and tracked them longitudinally. This table comes from immunoSEQ multiplex PCR, and its TCRdb copy is limited to in-frame clones, with some not included. This repertoire shows just over 250,000 clones, about 90% found once; its top ten account for roughly 10%. This CDR3 contains 12 residues. Germline trimming cut 6 bases from V and 12 bases from J; bases unmatched to any gene: 3. Germline CDR1 MNHEY, CDR2 SVGAGI. V is TRBV6-5 and J is TRBJ1-6, with 9 bases that match TRBD1. The clonotype comes from a woman aged 70-85 years with COVID-19, enrolled during active disease. The sample taken for sequencing was peripheral blood. This CDR3 reads CASRTGGIPLHF. The CDR3 coding sequence is TGTGCCAGCAGGACAGGGGGTATACCCCTCCACTTT.